The sequence of this T cell receptor beta chain was determined in a study of blood T cell repertoires in COVID-19. The table came from immunoSEQ multiplex PCR; TCRdb's copy has only in-frame clones and leaves some out. The sample lists a few hundred thousand clones; around four fifths were seen once. CDR1 and CDR2 (germline): LNHNV, YYDKDF (reference sequence). The germline V and J ends were trimmed by 5 bases and 2 bases, with 16 bases remaining between them. The CDR3 totals 16 residues. The sample was peripheral blood. This sequence was found in a woman in her 50s with active or convalescent COVID-19. The chain has TRBV15 and TRBJ1-5; D may be TRBD1 (5 bases). DNA for the CDR3: TGTGCCACCAGCTGGCGACCGGGGGGAGGCAATCAGCCCCAGCATTTT. This encodes CATSWRPGGGNQPQHF.